Given below is one TCR beta chain in context. Trimming stripped 4 bases from V and 2 bases from J, with 8 bases between. This CDR3 has 13 residues. Germline CDR1 LNHDA, CDR2 SQIVND (reference sequence). This specimen belongs to a study of cytomegalovirus exposure and HLA in healthy donors. Vbeta (60) and Jbeta (13) primers were used in the PCR. The protocol was immunoSEQ multiplex PCR, while the TCRdb copy is restricted to in-frame clones and leaves out a portion. The sample carries some 120,000 clones, 75% to 80% recorded once. Sequenced input: PBMCs. The source is a man in his forties in good health and CMV-seronegative. This chain uses TRBV19 with TRBJ2-5; no clear D gene. The DNA for the CDR3 is TGTGCCAGTAGTACTAGAGGACAAGAGACCCAGTACTTC. Translated, it gives CASSTRGQETQYF.